This T cell receptor beta chain was obtained from a study of blood T cell repertoires in COVID-19. Overall study: PBMCs, B-cell-depleted T cells, or T cells were the source of the cDNA or gDNA that made up the material.

The V gene lost 4 bases and the J gene lost 1 base, with 8 bases spanning the gap. The CDR3 loop spans 14 amino acids. Germline V gene data show CDR1 as SGHNT and CDR2 as YYREEE (reference sequence). Only in-frame clones appear in the TCRdb table, and some are missing; sequencing was by immunoSEQ multiplex PCR. The sample has over 150,000 clones; roughly four fifths are singletons. The clonotype originates from a woman aged 55-70 years with COVID-19, enrolled during active disease. The chain has TRBV5-4 and TRBJ2-2, with D perhaps matching TRBD1 (6 bases). The material sequenced was peripheral blood. CDR3 loop: CASSLGGNTGELFF. DNA of the CDR3: TGTGCCAGCAGCCTAGGGGGGAACACCGGGGAGCTGTTTTTT. Drawing the rest from reference TRBV5-4 and TRBJ2-2, the complete variable domain is ETGVTQSPTHLIKTRGQQVTLRCSSQSGHNTVSWYQQALGQGPQFIFQYYREEENGRGNFPPRFSGLQFPNYSSELNVNALELDDSALYLCASSLGGNTGELFFGEGSRLTVL.